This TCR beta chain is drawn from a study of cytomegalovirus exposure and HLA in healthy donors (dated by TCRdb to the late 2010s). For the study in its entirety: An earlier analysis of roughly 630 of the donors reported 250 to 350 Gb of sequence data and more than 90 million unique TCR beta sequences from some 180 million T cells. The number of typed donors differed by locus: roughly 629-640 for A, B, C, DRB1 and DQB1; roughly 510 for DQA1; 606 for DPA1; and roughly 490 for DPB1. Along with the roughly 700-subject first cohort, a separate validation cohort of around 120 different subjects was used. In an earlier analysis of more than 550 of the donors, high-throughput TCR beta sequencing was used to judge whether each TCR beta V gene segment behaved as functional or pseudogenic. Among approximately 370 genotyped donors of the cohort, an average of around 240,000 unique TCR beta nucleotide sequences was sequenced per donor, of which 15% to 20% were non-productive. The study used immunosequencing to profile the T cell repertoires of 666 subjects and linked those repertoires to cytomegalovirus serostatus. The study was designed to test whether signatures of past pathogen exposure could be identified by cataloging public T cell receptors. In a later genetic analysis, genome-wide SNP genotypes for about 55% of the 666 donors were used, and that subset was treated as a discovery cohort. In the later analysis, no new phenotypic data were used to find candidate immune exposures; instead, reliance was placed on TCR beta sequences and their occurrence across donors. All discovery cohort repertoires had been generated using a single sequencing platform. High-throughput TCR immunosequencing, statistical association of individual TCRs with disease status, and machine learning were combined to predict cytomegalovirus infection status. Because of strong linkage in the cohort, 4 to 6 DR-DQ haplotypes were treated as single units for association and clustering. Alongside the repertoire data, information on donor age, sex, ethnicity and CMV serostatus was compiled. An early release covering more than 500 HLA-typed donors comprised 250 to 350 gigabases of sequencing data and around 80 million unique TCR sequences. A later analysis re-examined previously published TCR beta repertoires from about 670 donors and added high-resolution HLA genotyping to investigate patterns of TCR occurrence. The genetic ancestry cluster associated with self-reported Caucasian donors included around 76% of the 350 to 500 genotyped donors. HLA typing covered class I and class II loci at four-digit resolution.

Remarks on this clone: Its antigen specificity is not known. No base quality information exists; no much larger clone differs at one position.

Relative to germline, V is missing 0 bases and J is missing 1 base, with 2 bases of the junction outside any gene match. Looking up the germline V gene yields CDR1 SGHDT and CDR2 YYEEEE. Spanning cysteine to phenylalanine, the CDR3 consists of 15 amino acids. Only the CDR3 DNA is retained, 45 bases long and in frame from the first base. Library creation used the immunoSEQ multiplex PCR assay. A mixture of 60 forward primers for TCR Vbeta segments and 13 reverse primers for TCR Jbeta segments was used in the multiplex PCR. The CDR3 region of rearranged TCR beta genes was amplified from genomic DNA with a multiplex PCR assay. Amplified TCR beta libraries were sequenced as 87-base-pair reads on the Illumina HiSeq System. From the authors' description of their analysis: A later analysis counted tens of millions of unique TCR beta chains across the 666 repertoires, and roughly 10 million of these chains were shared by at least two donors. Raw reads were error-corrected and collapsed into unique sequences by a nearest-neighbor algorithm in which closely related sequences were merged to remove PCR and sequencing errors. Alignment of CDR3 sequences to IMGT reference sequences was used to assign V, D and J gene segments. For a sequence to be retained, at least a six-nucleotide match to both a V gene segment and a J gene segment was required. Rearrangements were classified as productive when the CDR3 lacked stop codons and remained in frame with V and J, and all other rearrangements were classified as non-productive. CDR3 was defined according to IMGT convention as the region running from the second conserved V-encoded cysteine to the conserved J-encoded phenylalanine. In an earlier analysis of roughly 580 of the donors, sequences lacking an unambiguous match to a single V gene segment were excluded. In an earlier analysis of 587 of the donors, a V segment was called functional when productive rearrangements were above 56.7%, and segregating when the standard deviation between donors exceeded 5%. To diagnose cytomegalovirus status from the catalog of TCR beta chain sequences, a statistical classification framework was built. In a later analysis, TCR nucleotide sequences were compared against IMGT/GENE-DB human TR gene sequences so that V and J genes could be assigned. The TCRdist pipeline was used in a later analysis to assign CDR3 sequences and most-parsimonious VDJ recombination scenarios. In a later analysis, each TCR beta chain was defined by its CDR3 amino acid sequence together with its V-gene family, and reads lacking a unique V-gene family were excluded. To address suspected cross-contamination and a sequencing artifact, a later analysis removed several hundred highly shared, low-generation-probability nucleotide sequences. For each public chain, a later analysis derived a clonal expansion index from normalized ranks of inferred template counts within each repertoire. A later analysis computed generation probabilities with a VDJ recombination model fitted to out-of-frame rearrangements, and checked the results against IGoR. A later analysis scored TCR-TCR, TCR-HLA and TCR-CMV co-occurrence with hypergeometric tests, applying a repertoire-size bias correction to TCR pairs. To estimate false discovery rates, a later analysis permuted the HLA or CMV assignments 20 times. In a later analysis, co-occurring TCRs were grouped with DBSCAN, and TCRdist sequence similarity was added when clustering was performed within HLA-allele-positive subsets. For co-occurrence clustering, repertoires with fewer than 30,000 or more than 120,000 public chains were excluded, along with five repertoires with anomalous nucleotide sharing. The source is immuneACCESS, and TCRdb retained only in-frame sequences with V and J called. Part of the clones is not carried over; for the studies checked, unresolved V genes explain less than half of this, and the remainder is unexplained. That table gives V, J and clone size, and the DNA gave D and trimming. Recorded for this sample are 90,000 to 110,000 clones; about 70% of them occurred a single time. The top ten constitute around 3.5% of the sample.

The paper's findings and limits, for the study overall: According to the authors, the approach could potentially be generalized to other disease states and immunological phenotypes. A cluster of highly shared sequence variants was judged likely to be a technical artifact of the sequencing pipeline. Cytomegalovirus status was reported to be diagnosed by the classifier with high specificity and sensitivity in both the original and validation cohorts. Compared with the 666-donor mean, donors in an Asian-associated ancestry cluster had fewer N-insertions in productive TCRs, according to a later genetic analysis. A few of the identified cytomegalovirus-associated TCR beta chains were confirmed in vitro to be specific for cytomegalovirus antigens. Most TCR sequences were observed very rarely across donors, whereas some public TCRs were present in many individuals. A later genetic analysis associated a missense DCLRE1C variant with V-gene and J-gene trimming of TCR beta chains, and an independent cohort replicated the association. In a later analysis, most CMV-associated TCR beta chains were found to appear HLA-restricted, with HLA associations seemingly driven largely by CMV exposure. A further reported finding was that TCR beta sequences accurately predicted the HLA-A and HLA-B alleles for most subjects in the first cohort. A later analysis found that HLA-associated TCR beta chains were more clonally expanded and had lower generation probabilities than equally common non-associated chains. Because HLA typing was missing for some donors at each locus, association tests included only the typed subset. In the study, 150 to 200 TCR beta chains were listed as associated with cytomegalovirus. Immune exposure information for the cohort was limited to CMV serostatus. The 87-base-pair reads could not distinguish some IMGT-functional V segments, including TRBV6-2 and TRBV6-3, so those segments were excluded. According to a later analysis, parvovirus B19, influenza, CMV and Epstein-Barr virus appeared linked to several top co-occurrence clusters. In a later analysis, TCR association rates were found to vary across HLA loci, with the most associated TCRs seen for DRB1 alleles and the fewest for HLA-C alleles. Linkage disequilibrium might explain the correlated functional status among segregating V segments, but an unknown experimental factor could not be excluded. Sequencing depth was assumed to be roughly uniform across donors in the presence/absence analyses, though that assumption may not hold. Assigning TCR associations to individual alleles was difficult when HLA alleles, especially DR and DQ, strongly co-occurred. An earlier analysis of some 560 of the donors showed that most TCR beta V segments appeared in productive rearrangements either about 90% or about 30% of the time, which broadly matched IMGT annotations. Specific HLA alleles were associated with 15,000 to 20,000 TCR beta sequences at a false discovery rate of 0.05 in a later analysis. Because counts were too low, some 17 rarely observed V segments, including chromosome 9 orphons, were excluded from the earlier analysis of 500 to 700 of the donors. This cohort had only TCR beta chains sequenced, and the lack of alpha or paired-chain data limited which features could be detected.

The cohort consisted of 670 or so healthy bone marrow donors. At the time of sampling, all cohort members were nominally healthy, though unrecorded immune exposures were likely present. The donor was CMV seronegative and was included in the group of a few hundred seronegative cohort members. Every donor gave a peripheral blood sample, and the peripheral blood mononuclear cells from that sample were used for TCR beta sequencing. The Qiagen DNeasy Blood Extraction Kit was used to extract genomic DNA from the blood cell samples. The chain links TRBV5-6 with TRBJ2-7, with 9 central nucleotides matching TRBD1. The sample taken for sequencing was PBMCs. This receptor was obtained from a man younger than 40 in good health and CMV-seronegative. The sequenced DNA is TGTGCCAGCAGCTTGGTGGGACAGGGTTCCTACGAGCAGTACTTC. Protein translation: CASSLVGQGSYEQYF.